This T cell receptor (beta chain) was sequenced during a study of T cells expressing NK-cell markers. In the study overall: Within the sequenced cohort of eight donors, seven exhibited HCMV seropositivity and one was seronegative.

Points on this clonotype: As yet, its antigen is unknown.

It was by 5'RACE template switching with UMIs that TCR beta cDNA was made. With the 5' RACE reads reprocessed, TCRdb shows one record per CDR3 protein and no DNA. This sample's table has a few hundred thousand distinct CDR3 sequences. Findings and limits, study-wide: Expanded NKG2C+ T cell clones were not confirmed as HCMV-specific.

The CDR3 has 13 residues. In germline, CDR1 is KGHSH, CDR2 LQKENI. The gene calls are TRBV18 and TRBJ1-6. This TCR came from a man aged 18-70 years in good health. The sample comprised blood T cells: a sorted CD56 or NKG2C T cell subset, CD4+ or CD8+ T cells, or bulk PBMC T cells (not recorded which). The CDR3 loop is CASSPPGASPLHF.